This TCR beta chain derives from a study of blood T cell repertoires in COVID-19. Overall study: COVID-19 samples collected from the United States, Italy and Spain covered acute and convalescent phases. From T cells, B-cell-depleted T cells, or PBMCs came the material, which was cDNA or gDNA.

Germline CDR1 is SGHRS and CDR2 is YFSETQ. The CDR3 sequence is 14 residues long. V dropped 3 bases and J dropped 6 bases, with 13 bases sitting between them. In the original analysis: Using reference gene primer amplification, nucleated cell counts were estimated. The table came from immunoSEQ multiplex PCR; TCRdb's copy has only in-frame clones and leaves some out. That table supplies the V and J calls and clone size; D and trimming were determined from the DNA. Of approximately 210,000 clones detected, approximately 82% appear once; the ten largest clones hold around 3.5%. Input material: peripheral blood. This sequence was found in a woman older than 75 with acute or convalescent COVID-19. The chain carries TRBV5-1 and TRBJ2-4, with D possibly TRBD2 on 6 matching bases. The CDR3 loop reads CASSSIPGGNIQYF. CDR3 nucleotide sequence: TGCGCCAGCAGCTCCATACCCGGGGGAAACATTCAGTACTTC.